One T cell receptor (beta chain) is described in this entry. The V end lost 5 bases, the J end lost 2 bases, and 3 bases lay between the germline ends. CDR1 and CDR2 (germline): SEHNR, FQNEAQ (reference sequence). This CDR3 is built from 11 residues. This record belongs to a study of Ad26.COV2.S vaccination and SARS-CoV-2 variants. As to treatment: some 20 received Ad26.COV2.S at low or high dose, single or two shots; several received placebo; per-sample allocation not given. Following the first vaccine or placebo injection, samples were taken on day 63. Clones were read by immunoSEQ multiplex PCR, and TCRdb kept only the in-frame ones, dropping some. The table includes fewer than 800,000 clones, 80% to 90% detected once.

The rearrangement uses TRBV7-9 and TRBJ2-5; D gene uncertain. The sequence came from a person between 18 and 65 years old who received the Ad26.COV2.S COVID-19 vaccine or a placebo. Sequenced material: peripheral blood, taken in a trial of Ad26.COV2.S vaccine versus placebo. DNA of the CDR3: TGTGCCAGCAGCCAGCAAGAGACCCAGTACTTC. It specifies CASSQQETQYF.